Presented here are 15 T cell receptor beta chains from one specimen sequenced in a study of CD8 T cells in ankylosing spondylitis. Study-wide results and caveats: Several highly homologous variants formed a TCR beta motif that appeared characteristic of ankylosing spondylitis blood.

TCRdb redid the calling of the 5' RACE reads with MiXCR, one entry per CDR3 protein. The sample records roughly 400,000 distinct CDR3 sequences, more than 20% being singletons. Which antigens these TCRs recognize remains unknown. The material sequenced was blood, either unsorted or a sorted T cell fraction (not recorded which). These receptors were obtained from a male donor with ankylosing spondylitis.

This sequence joins TRBV6-5 and TRBJ2-3; D call uncertain. The CDR3 totals 15 residues. Between the trimmed V and J ends, which lost 4 bases and 0 bases, there was a span of 11 bases. Germline V gene data show CDR1 as MNHEY and CDR2 as SVGAGI. CDR3 sequence: CASSSPASSTDTQYF. Written as DNA, the CDR3 is TGTGCCAGCAGTTCCCCGGCCTCAAGCACAGATACGCAGTATTTT.

This clonotype came up a few times. The J gene is TRBJ2-2, the V gene TRBV5-4, with 8 nucleotides matching TRBD2. The V gene end was trimmed by 4 bases and the J gene end by 7 bases; junction bases not matched to a gene: 12. Per germline, CDR1 SGHNT and CDR2 YYREEE (reference sequence). The CDR3 is made up of 16 amino acids. CDR3 sequence: CASSPGTSGAGGELFF. As DNA, the CDR3 is TGTGCCAGCAGCCCTGGAACTAGCGGTGCTGGCGGGGAGCTGTTTTTT.

This clonotype was observed a handful of times. The gene calls are TRBV30 and TRBJ1-2; D unclear. This CDR3 contains 14 residues. Germline V gene sequence: CDR1 GTSNPN, CDR2 SVGIG (reference sequence). The CDR3 DNA is TGTGCTCTAACGAACAGCCTCGCTAACTATGGCTACACCTTC. This sequence encodes CALTNSLANYGYTF. Filled out from reference TRBV30 and TRBJ1-2, the complete variable domain reads SQTIHQWPATLVQPVGSPLSLECTVEGTSNPNLYWYRQAAGRGLQLLFYSVGIGQISSEVPQNLSASRPQDRQFILSSKKLLLSDSGFYLCALTNSLANYGYTFGSGTRLTVV.

In its sample, this clonotype was seen a few times. This chain connects TRBV20-1 to TRBJ2-3, with 8 bases lining up with TRBD2. The CDR3 runs 15 residues. Trimming removed 3 bases from V and 6 bases from J; junction bases left unmatched: 11. Looked up from germline, CDR1 is DFQATT and CDR2 is SNEGSKA (reference sequence). The CDR3 DNA reads TGCAGTGCTAGTTTGATCGGGAGGGCCGCGGATACGCAGTATTTT. Encoded protein: CSASLIGRAADTQYF.

This chain joins TRBV28 and TRBJ2-3; D is perhaps TRBD2 (6 bases). Germline V lookup: CDR1 MDHEN, CDR2 SYDVKM. Trimming stripped 5 bases from V and 8 bases from J, with 11 bases between. The CDR3 runs to 12 residues. In DNA, the CDR3 is TGTGCCAGCAGTCAAACTAGCAGTACGCAGTATTTT. Translated, it gives CASSQTSSTQYF.

This chain joins TRBV12-3 or TRBV12-4 and TRBJ2-2, with D possibly being TRBD1 (5 bases). V was trimmed by 3 bases and J by 2 bases, leaving 10 bases between them. The CDR3 extends over 15 amino acids. CDR3 sequence reads: CASSFNQGNTGELFF. DNA of the CDR3: TGTGCCAGCAGTTTTAACCAGGGTAACACCGGGGAGCTGTTTTTT.

The chain combines TRBV20-1 with TRBJ2-7; 10 nucleotides align to TRBD1. This CDR3 comprises 12 residues. Germline CDR1 and CDR2: DFQATT and SNEGSKA (reference sequence). The V gene end was trimmed by 3 bases and the J gene end by 7 bases; junction bases not matched to a gene: 3. CDR3 region: CSARTGGLEQYF. DNA of the CDR3: TGCAGTGCTAGGACAGGGGGCTTGGAGCAGTACTTC.

This clonotype was observed a handful of times. The gene calls are TRBV5-1 and TRBJ2-1; no firm D call. V shed 6 bases and J shed 15 bases, with 22 bases lying between them. Germline CDR1 and CDR2: SGHRS and YFSETQ. The CDR3 is made up of 13 amino acids. The CDR3 sequence is CASISPGPEPPFF. CDR3 DNA sequence: TGCGCCAGCATCTCCCCCGGGCCGGAGCCCCCGTTCTTC.

V is TRBV5-1 and J is TRBJ1-4, with unresolved D. Germline CDR1 is SGHRS and CDR2 is YFSETQ. V was shortened by 0 bases and J by 5 bases, with 11 bases between the two germline ends. This CDR3 is built from 15 residues. The CDR3 loop reads CASSLGVSFNEKLFF. CDR3 nucleotide sequence: TGCGCCAGCAGCTTGGGAGTCTCGTTCAATGAAAAACTGTTTTTT. The full variable domain, rest sourced from reference TRBV5-1 and TRBJ1-4, is KAGVTQTPRYLIKTRGQQVTLSCSPISGHRSVSWYQQTPGQGLQFLFEYFSETQRNKGNFPGRFSGRQFSNSRSEMNVSTLELGDSALYLCASSLGVSFNEKLFFGSGTQLSVL.

The chain couples TRBV11-2 to TRBJ2-3; 9 nucleotides match TRBD2. From germline, CDR1 is SGHAT and CDR2 FQNNGV. The CDR3 loop spans 17 amino acids. The junction had 8 bases not matched to a gene; V was cut back by 1 base and J by 3 bases. The CDR3 coding sequence is TGTGCCAGCAGCTTAGTTAGCGGGAGAAGGGGAACAGATACGCAGTATTTT. Protein sequence: CASSLVSGRRGTDTQYF.

This clonotype was found many times. This chain links TRBV20-1 with TRBJ2-7; D call uncertain. V lost 6 bases to trimming and J lost 4 bases, with 19 bases between them. This CDR3 has 14 amino acids. Germline assignment: CDR1 DFQATT and CDR2 SNEGSKA (reference sequence). The CDR3 coding sequence is TGCAGTGCGCCCCCCGGACCGCCGCTATACGAGCAGTACTTC. Translating it yields CSAPPGPPLYEQYF.

This clonotype has a handful of counts. V usage is TRBV7-9 and J usage is TRBJ1-1; no reliable D call. This CDR3 region has 15 residues. The germline gives CDR1 SEHNR, CDR2 FQNEAQ (reference sequence). The germline V and J ends were trimmed by 6 bases and 4 bases, with 18 bases remaining between them. Written as DNA, the CDR3 is TGTGCCAGCAGTCCAGCGGTCAGTCGGTTCACTGAAGCTTTCTTT. It yields the protein CASSPAVSRFTEAFF.

The chain has TRBV5-1 and TRBJ2-7; TRBD1 agrees at 9 bases. The CDR3 is 15 residues long. Trimming cost V 4 bases and J 5 bases; bases outside gene matches: 10. In germline, CDR1 is SGHRS, CDR2 YFSETQ. The CDR3 DNA follows: TGCGCCAGCAGCGCGGGACAGGGACAATGGGACGAGCAGTACTTC. Translation gives CASSAGQGQWDEQYF. Full variable domain (outside the CDR3, taken from reference TRBV5-1 and TRBJ2-7): KAGVTQTPRYLIKTRGQQVTLSCSPISGHRSVSWYQQTPGQGLQFLFEYFSETQRNKGNFPGRFSGRQFSNSRSEMNVSTLELGDSALYLCASSAGQGQWDEQYFGPGTRLTVT.

The chain recombines TRBV5-6 with TRBJ1-5; D unresolved. Per germline, CDR1 SGHDT and CDR2 YYEEEE. The CDR3 runs 16 residues. Trimming removed 3 bases from V and 0 bases from J, with 13 bases in between. This CDR3 reads CASSSNSGSSNQPQHF. DNA for the CDR3: TGTGCCAGCAGCTCCAACAGCGGTAGTAGCAATCAGCCCCAGCATTTT.

The rearrangement joins TRBV7-2 to TRBJ2-5, with D perhaps TRBD2 (5 bases). CDR3 length: 12 residues. Germline CDR1 reads SGHTA; CDR2 reads FQGNSA. With 6 bases removed from V and 5 bases from J, the gap between germline ends came to 10 bases. The CDR3 protein is CASSPAVETQYF. In nucleotides, the CDR3 is TGTGCCAGCAGTCCAGCGGTTGAGACCCAGTACTTC.